One and the same sample provided the 30 T cell receptor beta chains below, sequenced in a study of CD8 T cells in ankylosing spondylitis (TCRdb year 2017). Library preparation employed 5' RACE. The listed sequencing device is Illumina HiSeq 2500. TCRdb ran its own pipeline on the public reads, namely fastp trimming at Q25 and MiXCR clone calling, and kept in-frame beta chains. Every CDR3 protein is listed once, alongside the most common genes and DNA of its rows. This sample lists about 140,000 distinct CDR3 sequences; over 10% were detected once. The leading ten clones occupy less than 5% of the sample. Source material: blood, either unsorted or a sorted T cell fraction (not recorded which). The receptors here all came from a female donor with ankylosing spondylitis or in good health (not recorded which).

This clonotype was counted many times. In nucleotides, the CDR3 is TGTGCCAGCAGGACAGGGTCCAATGAGCAGTTCTTC. It translates to CASRTGSNEQFF. The chain carries TRBV7-2 and TRBJ2-1; 7 bases align to TRBD1. The CDR3 sequence is 12 residues long. Per the germline V gene, CDR1 is SGHTA and CDR2 is FQGNSA. Unmatched junction bases numbered 2, after V lost 6 bases and J lost 6 bases.

This clonotype was counted at least ten times. The chain combines TRBV6-1 with TRBJ1-1, with D uncertain. Looked up from germline, CDR1 is MNHNS and CDR2 is SASEGT. The CDR3 is made up of 15 amino acids. Trimming pared 5 bases from V and 0 bases from J, leaving 13 bases between. The DNA for the CDR3 is TGTGCCAGCAGTCGCTCCCCTCAAGTGAACACTGAAGCTTTCTTT. Its protein is CASSRSPQVNTEAFF.

This clonotype was recorded only once. Given a much more abundant clone one base away, this may be a read error. The chain recombines TRBV7-3 with TRBJ2-3; weak D call: TRBD1 (6 bases). Germline-derived CDR1 and CDR2 are SGHTA and FQGTGA. This CDR3 has 16 amino acids. CDR3: CASSYSPGQRADTLYF. CDR3 DNA: TGTGCCAGCAGCTATTCGCCGGGACAACGCGCAGATACGCTGTATTTT.

Of note for this clonotype: It is likely a read error, because the conserved phenylalanine at the end of the CDR3 is missing. The chain is built from TRBV27 and TRBJ1-5, with D possibly TRBD1 on 5 matching bases. Trimming pared 6 bases from V and 5 bases from J, leaving 14 bases between. Germline CDR1 reads MNHEY; CDR2 reads SMNVEV (reference sequence). This CDR3 contains 14 residues. CDR3 sequence (DNA): TGTGCCAGCAGCTTACAAGGGGAAGATCAGCCCCAGCATTTA. Residues: CASSLQGEDQPQHL.

This clonotype was seen more than once but under ten times. For the CDR3, the DNA is TGCGCCAGCAGCTTGGCTCTGGGACCGAACTCGTGGGCCGGGGAGCTGTTTTTT. It specifies CASSLALGPNSWAGELFF. The V call is TRBV5-1, the J call TRBJ2-2, with D possibly called TRBD1 or TRBD2 (5 bases each). The CDR3 sequence is 18 residues long. Germline CDR1 SGHRS, CDR2 YFSETQ. V was shortened by 0 bases and J by 6 bases, with 21 bases between the two germline ends.

This clonotype was seen ten or more times. This sequence joins TRBV12-3 or TRBV12-4 and TRBJ2-3, with TRBD2 matching over 8 bases. The CDR3 extends over 13 amino acids. Losses at the gene ends were 3 bases for V and 6 bases for J; bases not matched to a gene: 2. CDR3 region: CASSLREVDTQYF. The CDR3 DNA reads TGTGCCAGCAGTTTGCGGGAGGTCGATACGCAGTATTTT.

This clonotype was recorded at least ten times. This chain connects TRBV5-1 to TRBJ2-3; maybe TRBD1 (6 bases). The CDR3 runs 14 residues. V lost 6 bases and J 2 bases, leaving 13 bases between the germline ends. CDR1 SGHRS and CDR2 YFSETQ come from the germline V gene. The CDR3: CASTSGTNTDTQYF. The CDR3 DNA follows: TGCGCCAGCACCTCCGGGACAAACACAGATACGCAGTATTTT.

To note about this clonotype: A read error is likely, as this CDR3 ends without the conserved phenylalanine or tryptophan. The chain is built from TRBV7-8 and TRBJ1-1; tentative D call: TRBD1 (5 bases). Germline CDR1 reads SGHVS; CDR2 reads FQNEAQ. Trimming removed 5 bases from V and 5 bases from J, with 12 bases in between. The CDR3 loop spans 13 amino acids. CDR3 sequence: CASSAATETEAFY. In nucleotides, the CDR3 is TGTGCCAGCAGCGCAGCGACAGAGACTGAAGCTTTCTAT.

The chain recombines TRBV29-1 with TRBJ2-7; perhaps TRBD1 as D (6 bases). There are 13 residues in the CDR3. Germline CDR1 SQVTM, CDR2 ANQGSEA. The V end was cut by 5 bases, the J end by 1 base, with 12 bases between. The CDR3 DNA sequence: TGCAGCGTTTCGGCAGGGGTGTCCTACGAGCAGTACTTC. It specifies CSVSAGVSYEQYF.

This clonotype was picked up many times. V is TRBV20-1 and J is TRBJ1-5; D possibly corresponds to TRBD1 (6 bases). The V gene lost 1 base and the J gene lost 9 bases, with 13 bases spanning the gap. In germline, CDR1 is DFQATT, CDR2 SNEGSKA (reference sequence). The CDR3 consists of 13 residues. CDR3 sequence (DNA): TGCAGTGCTAGAGGGACAGCTACTGGGCCCCAGCATTTT. This codes for CSARGTATGPQHF.

V usage is TRBV6-5 and J usage is TRBJ2-3, with 12 bases that match TRBD2. The germline V gene has CDR1 MNHEY and CDR2 SVGAGI. The V and J ends lost 4 bases and 1 base, in that order; junction bases with no gene match: 6. The CDR3 extends over 17 amino acids. CDR3 sequence (DNA): TGTGCCAGCAGTTGGACTAGCGGGACGGCAGGCACAGATACGCAGTATTTT. This sequence encodes CASSWTSGTAGTDTQYF.

In this sample, this clonotype turned up many times. V is TRBV6-4 and J is TRBJ2-7; no firm D call. The CDR3 extends over 15 amino acids. Trimming stripped 7 bases from V and 5 bases from J, with 21 bases between. CDR1 and CDR2 (germline): MRHNA, SNTAGT. Written as DNA, the CDR3 is TGTGCCAGCACCCCCCCCTCACATTCCGGCGACGAGCAGTACTTC. This encodes CASTPPSHSGDEQYF.

This clonotype was detected many times. The chain joins TRBV2 to TRBJ2-5; D ambiguous. This CDR3 spans 12 amino acids. The germline V gene encodes CDR1 SNHLY and CDR2 FYNNEI. Trimming shortened V by 10 bases and J by 5 bases, and 14 bases separated the two germline ends. Here the CDR3 DNA reads TGTGCCATTTTGGGGTTTGGGGAGACCCAGTACTTC. The encoded protein is CAILGFGETQYF.

This clonotype showed up many times. The chain couples TRBV20-1 to TRBJ2-1; D remains ambiguous. Germline CDR1 DFQATT, CDR2 SNEGSKA (reference sequence). V was shortened by 3 bases and J by 3 bases, with 6 bases between the two germline ends. The CDR3 totals 12 residues. The CDR3 loop is CSARSHYNEQFF. The CDR3 DNA follows: TGCAGTGCTAGGTCCCACTACAATGAGCAGTTCTTC.

This clonotype was seen ten or more times. The chain couples TRBV27 to TRBJ1-2; 9 bases agree with TRBD1. The germline CDR1 and CDR2 sequences are MNHEY and SMNVEV (reference sequence). CDR3 length: 12 amino acids. V lost 6 bases, J lost 7 bases, and 3 bases stayed unmatched. The CDR3 DNA follows: TGTGCCAGCAGGGACAGGGGTCTTGGCTACACCTTC. It is translated as CASRDRGLGYTF.

This clonotype came up a few times. V is TRBV29-1 and J is TRBJ2-7; 8 bases match TRBD1. The V gene's germline CDR1 is SQVTM and CDR2 ANQGSEA. CDR3 size: 13 residues. V was pared by 7 bases and J by 3 bases, with 8 bases of the junction left unmatched. Written as DNA, the CDR3 is TGCAGCGCGGGGCGGGACAGGTTCTACGAGCAGTACTTC. Translating it yields CSAGRDRFYEQYF.

This clonotype was picked up many times. The chain joins TRBV12-3 or TRBV12-4 to TRBJ2-1; D gene unclear. The CDR3 consists of 13 residues. V was trimmed by 0 bases and J by 8 bases, leaving 8 bases between them. The CDR3 here is CASSLARHDEQFF. The CDR3 coding sequence is TGTGCCAGCAGTTTAGCGCGACACGATGAGCAGTTCTTC.

This clonotype showed up many times. CDR3 nucleotides: TGTGCCAGCAGTACTAGCGGGGGGTTCGGTGAGCAGTTCTTC. Its protein product is CASSTSGGFGEQFF. The V and J genes are TRBV12-3 or TRBV12-4 and TRBJ2-1; 12 nucleotides match TRBD2. J was trimmed by 9 bases and V by 5 bases; bases with no gene match: 5. This CDR3 has 14 amino acids.

This clonotype has a count of ten or more. This chain uses TRBV7-7 with TRBJ2-5; the D gene is possibly TRBD2 (6 bases). The ends were cut back, 5 bases at V and 5 bases at J, with 15 bases in the middle. Germline V lookup: CDR1 SSHAT, CDR2 FNYEAQ (reference sequence). The CDR3 is made up of 14 amino acids. CDR3 sequence reads: CASSVTSGTETQYF. CDR3 in DNA: TGTGCCAGCAGCGTGACTAGTGGAACGGAGACCCAGTACTTC. The variable domain in full, completed from reference TRBV7-7 and TRBJ2-5, reads GAGVSQSPRYKVTKRGQDVTLRCDPISSHATLYWYQQALGQGPEFLTYFNYEAQPDKSGLPSDRFSAERPEGSISTLTIQRTEQRDSAMYRCASSVTSGTETQYFGPGTRLLVL.

The table lists this clonotype with many counts. The chain joins TRBV5-1 to TRBJ2-3, with D hard to call. Germline V gene data show CDR1 as SGHRS and CDR2 as YFSETQ. With 1 base removed from V and 2 bases from J, the gap between germline ends came to 8 bases. The CDR3 consists of 14 residues. The CDR3 bases are TGCGCCAGCAGCTTGCAAAGTAACACAGATACGCAGTATTTT. Its translation is CASSLQSNTDTQYF.

This clonotype was detected many times. This chain connects TRBV10-3 to TRBJ1-1; D is perhaps TRBD1 (6 bases). V was trimmed by 10 bases and J by 6 bases, leaving 15 bases between them. Germline-derived CDR1 and CDR2 are ENHRY and SYGVKD. The CDR3 runs 12 residues. CDR3 in amino acids: CATRRGASEAFF. The CDR3 DNA sequence: TGTGCCACGAGAAGGGGGGCATCTGAAGCTTTCTTT.

This clonotype was detected ten times or more. The V and J genes are TRBV2 and TRBJ1-1, with 10 bases matching TRBD1. V lost 5 bases and J lost 5; bases outside the gene matches: 8. This CDR3 has 15 amino acids. Germline V gene sequence: CDR1 SNHLY, CDR2 FYNNEI. The DNA for the CDR3 is TGTGCCAGCAGTAGACAGGGGGCAGAAAATACTGAAGCTTTCTTT. Translated, it gives CASSRQGAENTEAFF.

This chain connects TRBV13 to TRBJ2-5; maybe TRBD2 (5 bases). Germline V gene sequence: CDR1 PRHDT, CDR2 FYEKMQ (reference sequence). The CDR3 totals 12 residues. Trimming left V 3 bases short and J 5 bases short, with 7 bases between. The CDR3 loop reads CASSFSGETQYF. In nucleotides, the CDR3 is TGTGCCAGCAGCTTCTCGGGGGAGACCCAGTACTTC.

This clonotype was seen ten or more times. V is TRBV10-3 and J is TRBJ2-5, with TRBD2 identical over 11 bases. The CDR3 is 15 residues long. Germline CDR1 is ENHRY and CDR2 is SYGVKD. V was clipped by 8 bases and J by 1 base; unmatched bases: 6. The CDR3: CAISPSGGLQETQYF. The DNA for the CDR3 is TGTGCCATCTCACCTAGCGGGGGGCTCCAAGAGACCCAGTACTTC.

The V and J genes are TRBV5-6 and TRBJ1-2; no definite D call. V lost 1 base, J lost 7 bases, and 8 bases lay in between. Germline V gene data show CDR1 as SGHDT and CDR2 as YYEEEE. This CDR3 comprises 12 residues. This CDR3 is CASSLSIRGYTF. CDR3 coding DNA: TGTGCCAGCAGCTTGAGCATCCGTGGCTACACCTTC.

The sample holds many counts of this clonotype. The chain carries TRBV19 and TRBJ2-7; TRBD1 agrees at 8 bases. V shed 5 bases and J 5 bases; nucleotides not matched to a gene: 8. CDR3 size: 14 residues. CDR1 is LNHDA, CDR2 SQIVND, per germline (reference sequence). The CDR3 bases are TGTGCCAGTAGTGCCTGGACAGGGCTCAACGAGCAGTACTTC. Translation gives CASSAWTGLNEQYF.

This clonotype occurred many times. This chain joins TRBV11-2 and TRBJ1-1, with D perhaps matching TRBD1 (6 bases). Germline CDR1 and CDR2: SGHAT and FQNNGV. Deletions cut 5 bases from V and 0 bases from J, with 13 bases between. The CDR3 is made up of 15 amino acids. The CDR3 bases are TGTGCCAGCAGCGGAAACAGGGTCCTGAACACTGAAGCTTTCTTT. Translation: CASSGNRVLNTEAFF.

This clonotype has at least ten counts. This chain uses TRBV3-1 with TRBJ1-1; 7 bases are a match to TRBD1. Trimming cost V 4 bases and J 3 bases; bases outside gene matches: 11. CDR1 and CDR2 (germline): LGHDT, YNNKEL (reference sequence). This CDR3 is 16 amino acids long. Written as DNA, the CDR3 is TGTGCCAGCAGCCCTCGACAGGGTTCTTGGGACACTGAAGCTTTCTTT. Its protein is CASSPRQGSWDTEAFF.

This clonotype was counted at least ten times. The chain uses TRBV25-1 and TRBJ2-2; a possible D gene is TRBD1 (6 bases). CDR1 is MGHDK and CDR2 is SYGVNS in the germline V gene. The CDR3 has 14 amino acids. Trimming left V 4 bases short and J 6 bases short, with 12 bases between. For the CDR3, the DNA is TGTGCCAGCAGTGTACAGGGCGGATCCGGGGAGCTGTTTTTT. The encoded protein is CASSVQGGSGELFF.

In the case of this clonotype: With a much larger clone just one base away, this may be a read error. This chain uses TRBV7-9 with TRBJ2-6; TRBD1 might be the D (6 bases). The CDR3 is made up of 16 amino acids. The V end was cut by 4 bases, the J end by 2 bases, with 12 bases between. In germline, CDR1 is SEHNR, CDR2 FQNEAQ (reference sequence). The CDR3 is CASSSTGWPGANVLTF. The CDR3 DNA is TGTGCCAGCAGCTCCACAGGGTGGCCTGGGGCCAACGTCCTGACTTTC.